These 10 T cell receptor beta chains share one sample of origin, sequenced in a study of shared clonotypes between healthy human individuals. Some clones are missing from TCRdb's copy, which holds only in-frame ones; the method was immunoSEQ multiplex PCR. This table has hundreds of thousands of clones, less than 98% appearing once. Sequencing was performed on naive CD4+ T cells sorted from blood. Subset reported: CD45RA+ positively selected. The origin of the receptors is a young woman in good health.

The chain carries TRBV6-5 and TRBJ2-1; D perhaps matches TRBD2 (6 bases). Germline V gene data show CDR1 as MNHEY and CDR2 as SVGAGI. Trimming stripped 0 bases from V and 0 bases from J, with 9 bases between. The length of the CDR3 is 16 residues. CDR3 loop: CASSYSILASYNEQFF. The CDR3 nucleotides read TGTGCCAGCAGTTACTCGATACTAGCCTCCTACAATGAGCAGTTCTTC.

CDR3 in amino acids: CASRYSGVSTDTQYF. CDR3 coding DNA: TGTGCCAGCAGGTATAGCGGAGTTAGCACAGATACGCAGTATTTT. The V and J genes are TRBV6-6 and TRBJ2-3; D is possibly TRBD2 (6 bases). In germline, CDR1 is MNHNY, CDR2 SVGAGI (reference sequence). Trimming shortened V by 6 bases and J by 0 bases, and 13 bases separated the two germline ends. The CDR3 contains 15 residues.

CDR3: CASSLAFGLSDTQYF. DNA for the CDR3: TGTGCCAGCAGCTTGGCTTTCGGACTCTCAGATACGCAGTATTTT. The rearrangement links TRBV5-8 to TRBJ2-3; a weak D match, TRBD2 (5 bases). Germline V gives CDR1 SGHTS, CDR2 YDEGEE. CDR3 length: 15 amino acids. Trimming left V 0 bases short and J 4 bases short, with 12 bases between.

The CDR3 bases are TGCGCCAGCAGCTTGGGTGTAGGTGGCAGGGAAGCTTTCTTT. It specifies CASSLGVGGREAFF. The genes are TRBV5-1 and TRBJ1-1; D is undetermined. This CDR3 has 14 residues. Per germline, CDR1 SGHRS and CDR2 YFSETQ. The V end lost 0 bases, the J end lost 8 bases, and 14 bases lay between the germline ends.

This rearrangement joins TRBV7-9 to TRBJ2-1; the match to TRBD2 covers 11 bases. CDR1 and CDR2 (germline): SEHNR, FQNEAQ (reference sequence). V gave up 5 bases and J gave up 15 bases; unmatched junction bases: 9. This CDR3 contains 13 residues. The CDR3 is CASSPSSGRTRFF. CDR3 DNA: TGTGCCAGCAGCCCATCTAGCGGGAGGACGAGGTTCTTC. Using reference TRBV7-9 and TRBJ2-1 for the parts outside the CDR3, the full variable domain is DTGVSQNPRHKITKRGQNVTFRCDPISEHNRLYWYRQTLGQGPEFLTYFQNEAQLEKSRLLSDRFSAERPKGSFSTLEIQRTEQGDSAMYLCASSPSSGRTRFFGPGTRLTVL.

V usage is TRBV28 and J usage is TRBJ1-1; the D is unclear. Trimming pared 6 bases from V and 1 base from J, leaving 9 bases between. This CDR3 is 13 amino acids long. Germline V CDR1 and CDR2: MDHEN, SYDVKM. The DNA for the CDR3 is TGTGCCAGCAGCTCCGTGACGAACACTGAAGCTTTCTTT. This encodes CASSSVTNTEAFF.

This CDR3 reads CASSTLGVSGANVLTF. The CDR3 DNA follows: TGTGCCAGCAGTACCCTCGGGGTGTCTGGGGCCAACGTCCTGACTTTC. J is TRBJ2-6 and V is TRBV28; possible D gene TRBD2, 5 bases. V lost 5 bases and J 1 base, leaving 12 bases between the germline ends. The germline CDR1 and CDR2 sequences are MDHEN and SYDVKM. The CDR3 loop spans 16 amino acids.

The rearrangement joins TRBV28 to TRBJ1-1; D might be TRBD1 (5 bases). Germline loops: CDR1 MDHEN, CDR2 SYDVKM. V was cut by 2 bases and J by 1 base, with 11 bases left in between. The CDR3 runs 15 residues. The DNA of the CDR3 is TGTGCCAGCAGTTTACTCGGGGGAGGGAACACTGAAGCTTTCTTT. Translated, it gives CASSLLGGGNTEAFF.

This sequence joins TRBV4-2 and TRBJ2-1, with 16 bases aligning to TRBD2. Germline lookup yields CDR1 LGHNA and CDR2 YNFKEQ. The CDR3 contains 17 residues. The junction had 5 bases not matched to a gene; V was cut back by 3 bases and J by 6 bases. The CDR3: CASSQGLAGGPGNEQFF. In DNA, the CDR3 is TGTGCCAGCAGCCAGGGACTAGCGGGAGGGCCTGGCAATGAGCAGTTCTTC.

This clone was recorded a few times. The rearrangement links TRBV5-1 to TRBJ1-1; 7 bases line up with TRBD1. This CDR3 contains 13 residues. The J segment lost 11 bases and the V segment lost 2 bases, leaving 9 bases of the junction unmatched. Germline assignment: CDR1 SGHRS and CDR2 YFSETQ. In DNA, the CDR3 is TGCGCCAGCAGCTTACAGGGGTCAACGGAGGCTTTCTTT. It encodes CASSLQGSTEAFF.